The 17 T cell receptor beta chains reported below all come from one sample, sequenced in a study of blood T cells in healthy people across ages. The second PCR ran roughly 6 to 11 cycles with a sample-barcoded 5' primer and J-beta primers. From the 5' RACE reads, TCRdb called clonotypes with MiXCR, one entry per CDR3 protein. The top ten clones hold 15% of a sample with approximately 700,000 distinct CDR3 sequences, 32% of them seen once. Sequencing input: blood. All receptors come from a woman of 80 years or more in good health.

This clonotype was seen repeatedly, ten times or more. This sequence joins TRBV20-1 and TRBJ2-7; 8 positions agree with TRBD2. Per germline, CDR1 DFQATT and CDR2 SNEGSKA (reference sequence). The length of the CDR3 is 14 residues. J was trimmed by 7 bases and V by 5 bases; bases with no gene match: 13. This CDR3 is CSALEAGALGEQYF. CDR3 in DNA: TGCAGTGCTTTAGAAGCGGGGGCACTGGGGGAGCAGTACTTC.

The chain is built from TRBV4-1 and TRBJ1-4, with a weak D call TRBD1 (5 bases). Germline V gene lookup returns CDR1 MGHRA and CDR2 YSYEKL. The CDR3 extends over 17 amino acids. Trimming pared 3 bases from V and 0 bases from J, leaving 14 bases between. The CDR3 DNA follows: TGCGCCAGCAGCCACCTGGGACGCATTGCAACTAATGAAAAACTGTTTTTT. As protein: CASSHLGRIATNEKLFF.

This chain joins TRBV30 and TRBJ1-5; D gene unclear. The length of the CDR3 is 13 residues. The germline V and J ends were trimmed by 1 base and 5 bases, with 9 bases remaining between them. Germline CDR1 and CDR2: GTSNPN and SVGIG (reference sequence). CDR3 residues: CAWSGEEDQPQHF. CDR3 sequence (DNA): TGTGCCTGGAGTGGTGAGGAGGATCAGCCCCAGCATTTT.

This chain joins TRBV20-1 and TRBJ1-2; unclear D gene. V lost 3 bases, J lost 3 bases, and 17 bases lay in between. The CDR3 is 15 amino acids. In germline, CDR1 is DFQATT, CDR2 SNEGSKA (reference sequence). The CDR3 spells CSASPVVGQDYGYTF. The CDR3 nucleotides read TGCAGTGCTAGTCCCGTTGTAGGGCAGGACTATGGCTACACCTTC.

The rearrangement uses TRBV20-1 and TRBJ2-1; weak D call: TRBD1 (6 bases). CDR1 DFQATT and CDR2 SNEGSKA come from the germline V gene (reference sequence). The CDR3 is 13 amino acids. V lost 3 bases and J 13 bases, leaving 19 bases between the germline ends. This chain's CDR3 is CSASGTRDETQFF. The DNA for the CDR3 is TGCAGTGCTAGTGGGACAAGGGACGAGACCCAGTTCTTC.

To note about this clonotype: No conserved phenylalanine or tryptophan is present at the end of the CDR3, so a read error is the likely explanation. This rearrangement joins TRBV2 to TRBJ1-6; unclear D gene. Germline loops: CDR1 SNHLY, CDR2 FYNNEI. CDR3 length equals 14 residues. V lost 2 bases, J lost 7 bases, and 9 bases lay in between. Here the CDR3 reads CASSENRANSPLHL. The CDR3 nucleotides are TGTGCCAGCAGTGAAAATAGGGCGAATTCACCCCTCCACCTT.

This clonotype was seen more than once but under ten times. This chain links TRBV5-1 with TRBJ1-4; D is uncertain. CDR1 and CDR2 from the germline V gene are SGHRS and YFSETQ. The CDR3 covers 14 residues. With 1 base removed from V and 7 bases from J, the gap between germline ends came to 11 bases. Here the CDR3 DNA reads TGCGCCAGCAGCTTGAGGGCCCAAGGTGAAAAACTGTTTTTT. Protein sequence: CASSLRAQGEKLFF.

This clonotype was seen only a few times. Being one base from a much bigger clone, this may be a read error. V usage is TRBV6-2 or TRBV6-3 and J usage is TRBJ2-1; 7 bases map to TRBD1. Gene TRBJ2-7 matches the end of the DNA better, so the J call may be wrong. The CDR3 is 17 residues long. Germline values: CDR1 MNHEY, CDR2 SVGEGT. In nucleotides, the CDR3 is TGTGCCAGCAGTCTTCCGACAGGGTCCAGCTCCTACAATGAGCAGTACTTC. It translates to CASSLPTGSSSYNEQYF.

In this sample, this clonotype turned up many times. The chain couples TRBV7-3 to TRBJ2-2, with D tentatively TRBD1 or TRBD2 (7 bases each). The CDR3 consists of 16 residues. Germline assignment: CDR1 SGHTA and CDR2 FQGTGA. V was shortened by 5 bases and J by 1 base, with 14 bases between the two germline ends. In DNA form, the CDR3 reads TGTGCCAGCAGCCCGGCCAGGGGGGGGAACACCGGGGAGCTGTTTTTT. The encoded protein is CASSPARGGNTGELFF. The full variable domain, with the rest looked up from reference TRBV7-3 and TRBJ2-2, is GAGVSQTPSNKVTEKGKYVELRCDPISGHTALYWYRQSLGQGPEFLIYFQGTGAADDSGLPNDRFFAVRPEGSVSTLKIQRTERGDSAVYLCASSPARGGNTGELFFGEGSRLTVL.

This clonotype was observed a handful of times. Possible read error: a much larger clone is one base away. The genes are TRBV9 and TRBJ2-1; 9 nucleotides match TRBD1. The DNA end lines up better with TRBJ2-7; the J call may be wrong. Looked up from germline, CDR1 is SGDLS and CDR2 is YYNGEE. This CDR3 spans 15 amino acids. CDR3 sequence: CASSVTGTGHNEQYF. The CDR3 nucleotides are TGTGCCAGCAGCGTGACCGGGACAGGGCACAATGAGCAGTACTTC.

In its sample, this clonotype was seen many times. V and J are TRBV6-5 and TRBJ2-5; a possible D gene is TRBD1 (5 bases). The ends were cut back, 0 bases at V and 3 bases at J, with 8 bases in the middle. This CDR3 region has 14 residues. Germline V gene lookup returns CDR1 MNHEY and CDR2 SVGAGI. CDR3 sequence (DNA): TGTGCCAGCAGTTACTCGCTGACAGAAGAGACCCAGTACTTC. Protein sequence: CASSYSLTEETQYF.

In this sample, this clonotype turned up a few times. CDR3: CASSFRDTNTGELFF. CDR3 in DNA: TGTGCCAGCAGCTTTAGGGACACGAACACCGGGGAGCTGTTTTTT. The genes are TRBV5-5 and TRBJ2-2; TRBD1 might be the D (6 bases). The CDR3 has 15 amino acids. V shed 2 bases and J shed 0 bases, with 8 bases lying between them. CDR1 SGHKS and CDR2 YYEKEE come from the germline V gene (reference sequence).

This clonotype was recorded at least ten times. The CDR3 DNA follows: TGTGCCAGCAGCAAAGGGGCCCATCGGGGCTACACCTTC. Protein: CASSKGAHRGYTF. V is TRBV21-1 and J is TRBJ1-2. TRBV21-1 is noted as a pseudogene. The CDR3 consists of 13 residues.

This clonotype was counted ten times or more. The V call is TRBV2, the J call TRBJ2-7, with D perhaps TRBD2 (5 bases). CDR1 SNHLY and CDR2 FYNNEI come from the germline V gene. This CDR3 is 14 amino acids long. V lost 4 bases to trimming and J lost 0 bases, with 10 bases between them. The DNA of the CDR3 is TGTGCCAGCAGTGGAGCAGACTACTCCTACGAGCAGTACTTC. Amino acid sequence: CASSGADYSYEQYF.

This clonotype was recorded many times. The CDR3 loop is CASRSGGARNEQFF. In nucleotides, the CDR3 is TGTGCCAGCAGGAGCGGGGGGGCCAGAAACGAGCAGTTCTTC. The V gene is TRBV28, the J gene TRBJ2-1, with TRBD2 identical over 10 bases. With V trimmed by 6 bases and J by 10 bases, 9 bases remained unmatched. This CDR3 has 14 residues. Germline CDR1 is MDHEN and CDR2 is SYDVKM.

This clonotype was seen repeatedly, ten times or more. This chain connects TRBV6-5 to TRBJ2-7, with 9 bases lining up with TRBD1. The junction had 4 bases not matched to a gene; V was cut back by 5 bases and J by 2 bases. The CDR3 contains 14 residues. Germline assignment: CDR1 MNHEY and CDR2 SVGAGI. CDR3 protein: CASSKQGAPYEQYF. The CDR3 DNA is TGTGCCAGCAGTAAACAGGGGGCCCCCTACGAGCAGTACTTC.

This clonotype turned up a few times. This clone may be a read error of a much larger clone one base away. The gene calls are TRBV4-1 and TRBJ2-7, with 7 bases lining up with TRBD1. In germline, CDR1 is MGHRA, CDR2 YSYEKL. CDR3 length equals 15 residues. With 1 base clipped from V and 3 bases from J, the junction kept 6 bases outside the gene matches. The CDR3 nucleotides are TGCGCCAGCAGCCAAGGTACAGGGGTTCGCTACGAGCAGTACTTC. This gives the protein CASSQGTGVRYEQYF.